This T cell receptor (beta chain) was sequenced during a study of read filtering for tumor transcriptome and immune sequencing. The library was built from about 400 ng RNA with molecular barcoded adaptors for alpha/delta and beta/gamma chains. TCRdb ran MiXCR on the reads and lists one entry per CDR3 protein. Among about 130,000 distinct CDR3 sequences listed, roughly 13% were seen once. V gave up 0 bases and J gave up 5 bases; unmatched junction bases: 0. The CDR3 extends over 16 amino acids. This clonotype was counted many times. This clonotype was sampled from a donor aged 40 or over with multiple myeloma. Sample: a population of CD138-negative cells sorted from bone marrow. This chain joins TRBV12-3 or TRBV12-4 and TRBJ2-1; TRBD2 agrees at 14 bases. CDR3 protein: CASSLAGLAGDNEQFF. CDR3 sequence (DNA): TGTGCCAGCAGTTTAGCGGGACTAGCGGGGGACAATGAGCAGTTCTTC.